This is a list of T cell receptor beta chains from one sample in a study of T cells in Graves' hyperthyroidism and ophthalmopathy. TCRdb re-derived calls from the multiplex PCR reads in MiXCR, one entry per CDR3 protein. The sample shows roughly 290,000 distinct CDR3 sequences, 17% of them seen only once. Material for sequencing was blood. The receptors were sampled from a woman aged 55-69 years with Graves' ophthalmopathy. CDR3s include the opening cysteine and the closing phenylalanine or tryptophan. D genes are given only for firm matches. Rows may omit the clone size; those that give it use once, few, many or a size class.

j_call v_call d_call clone_size cdr3_nt cdr3_aa
TRBJ2-5 TRBV6-2/TRBV6-3 TRBD2 . TGTGCCAGCAGGCCAATTAGCGGGAGAAACCAAGAGACCCAGTACTTC CASRPISGRNQETQYF
TRBJ1-1 TRBV3-1 . many TGTGCCAGCAGCCCTGCTTCAGGGTCTGCTGAAGCTTTCTTT CASSPASGSAEAFF
TRBJ2-7 TRBV5-1 . many TGCGCCAGTACCGACTCGACAGCCTATCTGGGTGAGCAGTACTTC CASTDSTAYLGEQYF
TRBJ2-7 TRBV7-2 TRBD2 many TGTGCCAGCAGCTTAGGACTAGCGGGGGGTTCCTACGAGCAGTACTTC CASSLGLAGGSYEQYF
TRBJ2-5 TRBV5-1 . many TGCGCCAGCAGCTTTCAGGCCCGTGGAGAGACCCAGTACTTC CASSFQARGETQYF
TRBJ1-3 TRBV20-1 . . TGCAGTGCTAGACCCATATCCGGTAGGGGATCTGGAAACACCATATATTTT CSARPISGRGSGNTIYF
TRBJ2-7 TRBV20-1 TRBD1 many TGCAGTGCTACCTCGAGGACAGGGGGCCACGAGCAGTACTTC CSATSRTGGHEQYF
TRBJ1-1 TRBV6-1 . many TGTGCCAGCAGGACAGCGAGCAGGACCACTGAAGCTTTCTTT CASRTASRTTEAFF
TRBJ1-4 TRBV11-2 . . TGTGCCAGCAGCCGCCCTAATGAAAAACTGTTTTTT CASSRPNEKLFF
TRBJ2-3 TRBV9 . many TGTGCCAGCAGCGTAGATCAGGGGACAGATACGCAGTATTTT CASSVDQGTDTQYF
TRBJ2-2 TRBV6-1 . . TGTGCCAGCAGATTAGGCGGAGCGAACACCGGGGAGCTGTTTTTT CASRLGGANTGELFF
TRBJ2-2 TRBV3-1 . many TGTGCCAGCAGCCAAGATTCTGGCCCCTTCGGCGGGGAGCTGTTTTTT CASSQDSGPFGGELFF
TRBJ2-5 TRBV20-1 . . TGCAGTGCTAACGAGGGGGCCCAGTACTTC CSANEGAQYF
TRBJ1-1 TRBV7-2 TRBD1 many TGTGCCAGCAGCTTGTGGGTGACAGGGGGCGGGGCTTTCTTT CASSLWVTGGGAFF
TRBJ2-5 TRBV10-2 . . TGCGCCAGCAGTGCCCCGGGACCCATCCAAGAGACCCAGTACTTC CASSAPGPIQETQYF
TRBJ1-1 TRBV7-9 . . TGTGCCAGCAGCCCCAATGTGAACACTGAAGCTTTCTTT CASSPNVNTEAFF
TRBJ2-2 TRBV20-1 TRBD2 many TGCAGTGCTAGACCGGGACTAGCGGGGTACACCGGGGAGCTGTTTTTT CSARPGLAGYTGELFF
TRBJ2-5 TRBV27 . few TGTGCCAGCAGTACGGTCGGTCAGACCCAGTACTTC CASSTVGQTQYF
TRBJ2-7 TRBV20-1 TRBD2 . TGCAGTGCCCAGGCCCCCGGGGGGGCGGTAGGCTCCTACGAGCAGTACTTC CSAQAPGGAVGSYEQYF
TRBJ1-5 TRBV6-1 . many TGTGCCAGCAGTGAAACCGGGACACATAGCAATCAGCCCCAGCATTTT CASSETGTHSNQPQHF
TRBJ2-5 TRBV20-1 . few TGCAGTGGCCGGACCCAGTACTTC CSGRTQYF
TRBJ2-7 TRBV11-1 . many TGTGCCAGCAGCTTATTTTCTAGCATGGCCTACGAGCAGTACTTC CASSLFSSMAYEQYF
TRBJ2-1 TRBV12-3/TRBV12-4 TRBD2 few TGTGCCAGCAGTCCCTTGCGGACTAGCAATGAGCAGTTCTTC CASSPLRTSNEQFF
TRBJ2-7 TRBV9 TRBD1 many TGTGCCAGCAGCTCTCAAGCCGGGACAGGGTCCTACGAGCAGTACTTC CASSSQAGTGSYEQYF
TRBJ2-4 TRBV28 . . TGTGCCAGCAGCCAAGATACCGCACTTGCAGGGATAGGGAACATTCAGCACTTC CASSQDTALAGIGNIQHF
TRBJ2-1 TRBV7-2 . many TGTGCCAGCAGTTTAACACGGGACTCGTACAATGAGCAGTTCTTC CASSLTRDSYNEQFF
TRBJ2-1 TRBV20-1 TRBD2 few TGCAGTGCTAGTGGCGCTAGCGGGAGTTACAATGAGCAGTTCTTC CSASGASGSYNEQFF
TRBJ2-3 TRBV5-6 . few TGTGCCAGCAGCTTGGACAGGGCGGGGACAGATACGCAGTATTTT CASSLDRAGTDTQYF
TRBJ2-7 TRBV18 TRBD2 many TGTGCCAGCTCCCCGCTTGGACTAGCGGGAGGTTCCTACGAGCAGTACTTC CASSPLGLAGGSYEQYF
TRBJ1-5 TRBV18 . many TGTGCCAGCTCACCACGGCAGGGCCATAGCAATCAGCCCCAGCATTTT CASSPRQGHSNQPQHF
TRBJ1-5 TRBV11-2 . few TGTGCCAGCAGCCGGGCCACAGGAGGGAATCAGCCCCAGCATTTT CASSRATGGNQPQHF
TRBJ1-4 TRBV6-1 TRBD1 . TGTGCCAGCAGTCAGGACAGGGGAGGAAATGAAAAACTGTTTTTT CASSQDRGGNEKLFF
TRBJ1-1 TRBV5-6 TRBD1 . TGTGCCAGCAGCTTGTTAGGGACAGTTGACACTGAAGCTTTCTTT CASSLLGTVDTEAFF
TRBJ2-3 TRBV6-1 . . TGTGCCAGCAGGGAGAGTAGCACAGATACGCAGTATTTT CASRESSTDTQYF
TRBJ2-5 TRBV2 . . TGTGCCAGCAAGTTGGGGACCCAAGAGACCCAGTACTTC CASKLGTQETQYF
TRBJ2-3 TRBV6-6 . many TGTGCCAGCAGTTACTCTGGGAAAACCCCGGGCACAGATACGCAGTATTTT CASSYSGKTPGTDTQYF
TRBJ2-3 TRBV27 . few TGTGCCAGCAGTCCTTCCCGGGGGAGCACGTCAGATACGCAGTATTTT CASSPSRGSTSDTQYF
TRBJ2-2 TRBV2 . many TGTGCCAGCAGTCCGTGGGAGGCCGGGGAGCTGTTTTTT CASSPWEAGELFF
TRBJ1-5 TRBV24-1 . many TGTGCCACCAGTGATTCAGCAGGGAGCAATCAGCCCCAGCATTTT CATSDSAGSNQPQHF
TRBJ2-1 TRBV5-1 . many TGCGCCAGCAGCTTGTCCCGGGAGCAGTTCTTC CASSLSREQFF
TRBJ2-7 TRBV7-6 . . TGTGCCAGCAGCGCCGGGAGTTACTACGAGCAGTACTTC CASSAGSYYEQYF
TRBJ2-7 TRBV28 TRBD1 . TGTGCCACCGATGGGACAGGGGGTGCCTACGAGCAGTACTTC CATDGTGGAYEQYF
TRBJ1-2 TRBV12-3/TRBV12-4 . many TGTGCCAGCATGTCTTCGAATGGCTACACCTTC CASMSSNGYTF
TRBJ1-5 TRBV5-1 . many TGCGCCAGCAGCTTGGGTACGTCGGGCAATCAGCCCCAGCATTTT CASSLGTSGNQPQHF
TRBJ1-2 TRBV20-1 . many TGCAGTGCTACCGGGACCCAGAACTATGGCTACACCTTC CSATGTQNYGYTF
TRBJ2-1 TRBV7-2 TRBD1 many TGTGCCAGCAGCTCCGACAGGGCGCATAATGAGCAGTTCTTC CASSSDRAHNEQFF
TRBJ2-1 TRBV7-8 TRBD2 . TGTGCCAGCAGCCCCACTAGCGGGAGAACGAATGAGCAGTTCTTC CASSPTSGRTNEQFF
TRBJ2-6 TRBV20-1 TRBD1 once TGCAGTGCTAGAGAGACAGGGACTGGGGCCAACGTCCTGACTTTC CSARETGTGANVLTF
TRBJ2-1 TRBV6-1 TRBD1 few TGTGCCAGCAGTCGCGAGGGGGCCGGGACCGGGCAATACAATGAGCAGTTCTTC CASSREGAGTGQYNEQFF
TRBJ2-7 TRBV5-1 TRBD1 many TGCGCCAGCAGCTTGGGGACAGGGTACTACGAGCAGTACTTC CASSLGTGYYEQYF
TRBJ2-1 TRBV19 TRBD2 few TGTGCCAGTAGTAAGGGACTAGCGGGAGGGAAGTACAATGAGCAGTTCTTC CASSKGLAGGKYNEQFF
TRBJ2-3 TRBV7-9 . many TGTGCCAGCAGCTCCCCCACAGATACGCAGTATTTT CASSSPTDTQYF
TRBJ1-6 TRBV7-3 . few TGTGCCAGCAGCTTGGGAGGGGCCTCACCCCTCCACTTT CASSLGGASPLHF
TRBJ2-7 TRBV20-1 . . TGCAGTGCACAACCAACACCGGGTCCTTCCTACGAGCAGTACTTC CSAQPTPGPSYEQYF
TRBJ1-5 TRBV7-2 . many TGTGCCAGCAGCCCAGAGATTGGCAATCAGCCCCAGCATTTT CASSPEIGNQPQHF
TRBJ2-7 TRBV20-1 . . TGCAGTGCTAGAGATCGGGTGAAGTACGAGCAGTACTTC CSARDRVKYEQYF
TRBJ1-2 TRBV10-3 TRBD1 many TGTGCCATCATGGGACAGGGCGTTGATGGCTACACCTTC CAIMGQGVDGYTF
TRBJ2-1 TRBV7-2 . . TGTGCCAGCAGCTTAGCGGGCAGCAGCTCCTACAATGAGCAGTTCTTC CASSLAGSSSYNEQFF
TRBJ2-5 TRBV5-1 TRBD1 few TGCGCCAGCAGCACAAGGACAGGGCTCGAGACCCAGTACTTC CASSTRTGLETQYF
TRBJ2-2 TRBV4-1 . many TGCGCCAGCAGCCTCCGACTCAACACCGGGGAGCTGTTTTTT CASSLRLNTGELFF